The 15 T cell receptor beta chains below were found in one sample sequenced in a study of cytomegalovirus exposure and HLA in healthy donors. Amplification used 60 Vbeta primers and 13 Jbeta primers. Sequencing was performed with immunoSEQ multiplex PCR; in TCRdb, only in-frame clones are kept and a portion is missing. The sample yields 55,000 to 80,000 clones, 80% to 90% seen once. The sample consisted of PBMCs. Every receptor here comes from a woman aged 25-40 years in good health and CMV-seronegative.

CDR3 DNA sequence: TGCGCCAGCAGGGGAGATAGCGGGGCGATCTCCTACAATGAGCAGTTCTTC. This gives the protein CASRGDSGAISYNEQFF. The V and J genes are TRBV4-1 and TRBJ2-1, with 8 nucleotides matching TRBD2. CDR1 and CDR2 (germline): MGHRA, YSYEKL. The junction had 10 bases not matched to a gene; V was cut back by 6 bases and J by 0 bases. The CDR3 consists of 17 residues.

This clone occurred once. The chain employs TRBV28 and TRBJ1-1; 7 bases match TRBD1. The germline V gene encodes CDR1 MDHEN and CDR2 SYDVKM. The CDR3 has 15 amino acids. V lost 1 base, J lost 4 bases, and 6 bases stayed unmatched. The CDR3 reads CASSLLAGGTTEAFF. The CDR3 DNA sequence: TGTGCCAGCAGTTTATTAGCAGGGGGGACCACTGAAGCTTTCTTT.

V gene TRBV27 combines with J gene TRBJ1-5; D is ambiguous. The CDR3 is 13 amino acids. The V gene's germline CDR1 is MNHEY and CDR2 SMNVEV (reference sequence). V dropped 5 bases and J dropped 7 bases, with 12 bases sitting between them. CDR3 sequence: CASSTGEAQPQHF. DNA of the CDR3: TGTGCCAGCAGTACCGGAGAGGCCCAGCCCCAGCATTTT.

This clone was detected once. The V and J genes are TRBV7-6 and TRBJ2-5; 9 positions agree with TRBD1. Germline V lookup: CDR1 SGHVS, CDR2 FNYEAQ. This CDR3 spans 15 amino acids. Trimming took 1 base from V and 2 from J; bases not matched to a gene: 2. The CDR3 DNA sequence: TGTGCCAGCAGCTTAGGGACAGGGGATCAAGAGACCCAGTACTTC. The encoded protein is CASSLGTGDQETQYF.

The chain is built from TRBV2 and TRBJ1-2; 8 nucleotides line up with TRBD1. Germline CDR1 SNHLY, CDR2 FYNNEI. The trim removed 3 bases at V and 2 bases at J, leaving 2 bases unmatched. CDR3 length: 14 amino acids. The chain's CDR3 is CASSDDRGNYGYTF. CDR3 coding DNA: TGTGCCAGCAGTGATGACAGGGGAAACTATGGCTACACCTTC.

This clone was picked up a small number of times. The chain links TRBV18 to TRBJ2-7; possible D gene TRBD1, 5 bases. The CDR3 length is 14 residues. Germline V gives CDR1 KGHSH, CDR2 LQKENI. V lost 2 bases, J lost 4 bases, and 12 bases lay in between. The CDR3 loop is CASSPAGPRYEQYF. In nucleotides, the CDR3 is TGTGCCAGCTCACCAGCAGGGCCTAGGTACGAGCAGTACTTC.

The chain carries TRBV11-3 and TRBJ2-1, with 7 bases aligning to TRBD2. The trim removed 3 bases at V and 12 bases at J, leaving 11 bases unmatched. The CDR3 runs 14 residues. CDR1 is SGHNT and CDR2 is YENEEA in the germline V gene. CDR3 nucleotides: TGTGCCAGCAGCTTGGGAGGGGACTCCGTGAGGCAGTTCTTC. Residues: CASSLGGDSVRQFF.

The genes are TRBV5-1 and TRBJ1-1; D is ambiguous. In germline, CDR1 is SGHRS, CDR2 YFSETQ. The CDR3 loop spans 14 amino acids. Trimming cost V 0 bases and J 6 bases, with 12 bases left between them. CDR3 loop: CASSLEFLFAEAFF. CDR3 in DNA: TGCGCCAGCAGCTTGGAATTTTTATTTGCTGAAGCTTTCTTT.

The chain joins TRBV5-1 to TRBJ2-7; 13 positions match TRBD2. CDR1 SGHRS and CDR2 YFSETQ come from the germline V gene. V was clipped by 7 bases and J by 4 bases; unmatched bases: 2. The CDR3 totals 13 residues. The CDR3 spells CASRLAGGYEQYF. The CDR3 DNA sequence: TGCGCCAGCCGACTAGCGGGGGGTTACGAGCAGTACTTC.

The chain employs TRBV5-5 and TRBJ1-5, with TRBD1 matching over 9 bases. Germline V gives CDR1 SGHKS, CDR2 YYEKEE (reference sequence). The CDR3 loop spans 19 amino acids. Trimming cost V 7 bases and J 2 bases; bases outside gene matches: 19. The CDR3 is CASGDRAIRGLRGNQPQHF. CDR3 bases: TGTGCCAGCGGGGACAGGGCGATCAGGGGCCTACGCGGCAATCAGCCCCAGCATTTT. The whole variable domain, remainder taken from reference TRBV5-5 and TRBJ1-5, is DAGVTQSPTHLIKTRGQQVTLRCSPISGHKSVSWYQQVLGQGPQFIFQYYEKEERGRGNFPDRFSARQFPNYSSELNVNALLLGDSALYLCASGDRAIRGLRGNQPQHFGDGTRLSIL.

This clone was picked up one time. The CDR3 bases are TGTGCCAGTTCTTTTCCATCGGTGGGGGCCAATGAGCAGTTCTTC. Protein product: CASSFPSVGANEQFF. This chain connects TRBV27 to TRBJ2-1, with D perhaps TRBD1 (6 bases). This CDR3 contains 15 residues. Trimming cost V 9 bases and J 6 bases, with 21 bases left between them. Per germline, CDR1 MNHEY and CDR2 SMNVEV (reference sequence).

The CDR3 DNA follows: TGTGCCAGCAGCTTGGCGGGCCTTGGGGCGGATACGCAGTATTTT. Its protein product is CASSLAGLGADTQYF. The chain uses TRBV5-4 and TRBJ2-3, with D possibly TRBD1 on 5 matching bases. The V end lost 0 bases, the J end lost 6 bases, and 14 bases lay between the germline ends. The CDR3 runs to 15 residues. Germline V CDR1 and CDR2: SGHNT, YYREEE (reference sequence).

The chain uses TRBV5-1 and TRBJ2-5; 12 bases align to TRBD2. Trimming cost V 0 bases and J 2 bases; bases outside gene matches: 5. CDR1 is SGHRS, CDR2 YFSETQ, per germline. This CDR3 comprises 17 residues. The CDR3 loop reads CASSLGLAGVRQETQYF. CDR3 DNA: TGCGCCAGCAGCTTGGGACTAGCGGGGGTGCGGCAAGAGACCCAGTACTTC. Full variable domain (missing parts from reference TRBV5-1 and TRBJ2-5): KAGVTQTPRYLIKTRGQQVTLSCSPISGHRSVSWYQQTPGQGLQFLFEYFSETQRNKGNFPGRFSGRQFSNSRSEMNVSTLELGDSALYLCASSLGLAGVRQETQYFGPGTRLLVL.

The chain recombines TRBV5-4 with TRBJ1-1; D is unresolved. CDR3 length: 18 residues. The germline gives CDR1 SGHNT, CDR2 YYREEE (reference sequence). Trimming removed 7 bases at V and 5 bases at J, with 30 bases between. The CDR3: CASYTDQSPGSWGTEAFF. The CDR3, as DNA: TGTGCCAGCTACACAGACCAATCTCCGGGATCCTGGGGTACTGAAGCTTTCTTT.

The chain couples TRBV6-5 to TRBJ1-6; possibly TRBD1 for D (6 bases). The germline CDR1 and CDR2 sequences are MNHEY and SVGAGI. V dropped 0 bases and J dropped 5 bases, with 8 bases sitting between them. The CDR3 contains 15 residues. CDR3 loop: CASSYSGGNNSPLHF. CDR3 nucleotides: TGTGCCAGCAGTTACTCAGGGGGTAATAATTCACCCCTCCACTTT.